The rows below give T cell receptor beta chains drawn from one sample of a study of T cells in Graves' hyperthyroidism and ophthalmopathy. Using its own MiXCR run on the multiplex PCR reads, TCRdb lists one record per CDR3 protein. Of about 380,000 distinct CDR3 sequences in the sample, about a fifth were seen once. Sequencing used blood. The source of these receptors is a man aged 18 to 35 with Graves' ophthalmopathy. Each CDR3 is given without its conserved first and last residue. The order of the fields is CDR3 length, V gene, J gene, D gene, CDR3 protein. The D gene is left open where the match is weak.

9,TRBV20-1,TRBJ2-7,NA,SATPRGEQY
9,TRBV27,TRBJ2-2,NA,ASRGFRELF
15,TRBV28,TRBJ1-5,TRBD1,ASSLSLRDSSNQPQH
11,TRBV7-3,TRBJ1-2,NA,ASSLPPEHGYT
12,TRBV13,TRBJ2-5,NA,ASSVQHLQETQY
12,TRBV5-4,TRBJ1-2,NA,ASSLPEGGDGYT
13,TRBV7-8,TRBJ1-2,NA,ASSREGPSPGGYT
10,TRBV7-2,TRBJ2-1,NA,ASSYHNNEQF
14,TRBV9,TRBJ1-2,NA,ASSVDYGRTYHGYT
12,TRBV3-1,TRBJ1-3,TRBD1,ASRGTGSGNTIY
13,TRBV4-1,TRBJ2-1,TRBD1,ASSQAGTGINEQF
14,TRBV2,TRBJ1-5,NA,ASSDSRRQGNQPQH
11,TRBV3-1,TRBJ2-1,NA,ASRDGHYNEQF
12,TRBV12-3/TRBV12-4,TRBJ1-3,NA,ASSVTGSGNTIY
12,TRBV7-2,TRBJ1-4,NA,ASSLAGGGEKLF
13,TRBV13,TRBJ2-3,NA,ASSLGTLRTDTQY
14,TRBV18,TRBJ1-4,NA,ASSAGLRSTNEKLF
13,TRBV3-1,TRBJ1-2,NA,ASSQDPGPVFGYT
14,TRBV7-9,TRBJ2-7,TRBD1,ASSSTPGQGPYEQY
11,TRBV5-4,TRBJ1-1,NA,ASSSARNTEAF
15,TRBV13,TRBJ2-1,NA,ASSPTGDRTPYNEQF
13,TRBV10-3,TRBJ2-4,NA,AISDKVVAKNIQY
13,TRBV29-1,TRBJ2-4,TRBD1,SAQGQGFSENIQY
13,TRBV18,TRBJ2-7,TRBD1,ASSPRTGAYYEQY
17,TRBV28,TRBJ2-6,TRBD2,ASSFLPREGRSGANVLT
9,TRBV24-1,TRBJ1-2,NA,ATSSDYGYT